These 26 T cell receptor beta chains came from one sample sequenced in a study of early T cells in non-severe SARS-CoV-2 infection. TCRdb passed the 5' RACE reads through MiXCR, listing each CDR3 protein once. Of 85,000 to 100,000 distinct CDR3 sequences in the sample, 16% were seen once. The sequenced sample was whole blood. The source of these receptors is an adult who was a healthcare worker with PCR-confirmed SARS-CoV-2 infection or an uninfected control (not recorded which).

This clonotype has more than one count but fewer than ten. The CDR3, as DNA: TGTGCTAGTGGTTATGGGGAGGGGGACAACAATGAGCAGTTCTTC. Its protein product is CASGYGEGDNNEQFF. V is TRBV12-5 and J is TRBJ2-1; the D gene is possibly TRBD2 (7 bases). CDR3 length: 15 amino acids. V dropped 4 bases and J dropped 5 bases, with 15 bases sitting between them. Germline CDR1 reads LGHNT; CDR2 reads FRNRAP.

The rearrangement uses TRBV11-2 and TRBJ1-1, with 8 bases that match TRBD1. The junction had 14 bases not matched to a gene; V was cut back by 6 bases and J by 5 bases. Germline CDR1 and CDR2: SGHAT and FQNNGV. The CDR3 length is 16 residues. The CDR3 here is CASRNLDRVVGTEAFF. The CDR3 DNA follows: TGTGCCAGCAGGAACTTGGACAGGGTAGTTGGGACTGAAGCTTTCTTT. The full variable domain, with the rest looked up from reference TRBV11-2 and TRBJ1-1, is EAGVAQSPRYKIIEKRQSVAFWCNPISGHATLYWYQQILGQGPKLLIQFQNNGVVDDSQLPKDRFSAERLKGVDSTLKIQPAKLEDSAVYLCASRNLDRVVGTEAFFGQGTRLTVV.

The chain links TRBV20-1 to TRBJ1-2; D is perhaps TRBD1 (5 bases). With 3 bases removed from V and 6 bases from J, the gap between germline ends came to 17 bases. CDR1 DFQATT and CDR2 SNEGSKA come from the germline V gene (reference sequence). This CDR3 spans 14 amino acids. The chain's CDR3 is CSARGFGGRDGYTF. In DNA, the CDR3 is TGCAGTGCTAGGGGCTTCGGGGGAAGAGATGGCTACACCTTC.

This clonotype has a handful of counts. The gene calls are TRBV2 and TRBJ2-2, with a tentative D call TRBD1 (6 bases). V lost 11 bases and J lost 5, with 15 bases in between. Germline values: CDR1 SNHLY, CDR2 FYNNEI. The CDR3 extends over 13 amino acids. Here the CDR3 reads CAGTSQGTGELFF. DNA for the CDR3: TGTGCCGGGACGTCACAGGGTACCGGGGAGCTGTTTTTT.

This clonotype was seen more than once but under ten times. The chain has TRBV19 and TRBJ1-2; a weak D match, TRBD1 (5 bases). Germline V gene data show CDR1 as LNHDA and CDR2 as SQIVND (reference sequence). V was clipped by 7 bases and J by 5 bases, with 14 bases between them. The CDR3 runs 13 residues. The CDR3, as DNA: TGTGCCAGTATGAGGGACCCTGTTTATGGCTACACCTTC. Its translation: CASMRDPVYGYTF.

The chain has TRBV6-2 or TRBV6-3 and TRBJ1-5; 9 bases line up with TRBD1. The CDR3 is 15 amino acids. V dropped 5 bases and J dropped 1; count of bases not matched to a gene: 3. CDR1 and CDR2 from the germline V gene are MNHEY and SVGEGT. The CDR3 DNA sequence: TGTGCCAGCAGTCACGGGACAGGGAGCAATCAGCCCCAGCATTTT. This sequence encodes CASSHGTGSNQPQHF.

This chain uses TRBV24-1 with TRBJ1-1, with D possibly TRBD1 on 6 matching bases. V was cut by 7 bases and J by 3 bases, with 11 bases left in between. The germline V gene has CDR1 KGHDR and CDR2 SFDVKD. There are 13 residues in the CDR3. CDR3 protein: CATRYREDTEAFF. DNA of the CDR3: TGTGCCACCAGATACAGGGAAGACACTGAAGCTTTCTTT.

There are a few counts of this clonotype. J is TRBJ2-1 and V is TRBV4-3, with 11 positions matching TRBD2. The CDR3 consists of 17 residues. Unmatched junction bases numbered 9, after V lost 0 bases and J lost 8 bases. The germline V gene has CDR1 LGHNA and CDR2 YSLEER. The CDR3 region has the DNA TGCGCCAGCAGCCAAGAGGTATCTAGCGGGGGGCCCGATGAGCAGTTCTTC. Translation: CASSQEVSSGGPDEQFF.

This clonotype was counted many times. The chain is built from TRBV29-1 and TRBJ2-7; D is unresolved. The V gene's germline CDR1 is SQVTM and CDR2 ANQGSEA. The CDR3 has 14 residues. The V and J ends lost 5 bases and 0 bases respectively, with 14 bases between them. DNA for the CDR3: TGCAGCGTTATAAGAGGCAGTAACTCCTACGAGCAGTACTTC. It encodes CSVIRGSNSYEQYF.

In its sample, this clonotype was seen a few times. The V call is TRBV5-4, the J call TRBJ1-6; the D is unclear. Trimming removed 2 bases from V and 9 bases from J, with 6 bases in between. The CDR3 runs 12 residues. The germline V gene encodes CDR1 SGHNT and CDR2 YYREEE (reference sequence). CDR3 sequence reads: CASSFNTSPLHF. In DNA, the CDR3 is TGTGCCAGCAGCTTTAACACTTCACCCCTCCACTTT.

This clonotype was picked up many times. The chain combines TRBV19 with TRBJ2-1; TRBD1 might be the D (5 bases). This CDR3 is built from 15 residues. Germline-derived CDR1 and CDR2 are LNHDA and SQIVND (reference sequence). The V gene lost 5 bases and the J gene lost 5 bases, with 16 bases spanning the gap. The CDR3 DNA follows: TGTGCCAGTAGTCCATCAAACGGACATCACAATGAGCAGTTCTTC. Translation gives CASSPSNGHHNEQFF.

J is TRBJ2-4 and V is TRBV11-2; 8 bases agree with TRBD1. The CDR3 covers 13 residues. The V gene's germline CDR1 is SGHAT and CDR2 FQNNGV. V lost 5 bases to trimming and J lost 7 bases; unmatched junction nucleotides: 4. CDR3 amino acids: CASSTYRGNIQYF. DNA of the CDR3: TGTGCCAGCAGCACGTACAGGGGGAACATTCAGTACTTC.

The V gene is TRBV7-9, the J gene TRBJ2-3; D is unclear. The germline V gene has CDR1 SEHNR and CDR2 FQNEAQ (reference sequence). V lost 3 bases and J lost 3, with 16 bases in between. This CDR3 is 16 amino acids long. The chain's CDR3 is CASSFPDLPRTDTQYF. CDR3 bases: TGTGCCAGCAGCTTTCCGGACCTCCCTAGAACAGATACGCAGTATTTT. Based on the CDR3 plus reference TRBV7-9 and TRBJ2-3, the full variable domain is DTGVSQNPRHKITKRGQNVTFRCDPISEHNRLYWYRQTLGQGPEFLTYFQNEAQLEKSRLLSDRFSAERPKGSFSTLEIQRTEQGDSAMYLCASSFPDLPRTDTQYFGPGTRLTVL.

The chain carries TRBV20-1 and TRBJ1-1, with 10 bases fitting TRBD1. Per germline, CDR1 DFQATT and CDR2 SNEGSKA (reference sequence). The trim removed 6 bases at V and 3 bases at J, leaving 7 bases unmatched. CDR3 length: 14 amino acids. DNA for the CDR3: TGCAGTGCGAGTCGGACAGGGGGTCACACTGAAGCTTTCTTT. Its translation is CSASRTGGHTEAFF.

The V call is TRBV28, the J call TRBJ2-7, with D tentatively TRBD1 or TRBD2 (5 bases each). The CDR3 is made up of 16 amino acids. Germline V CDR1 and CDR2: MDHEN, SYDVKM. Trimming stripped 3 bases from V and 2 bases from J, with 17 bases between. In DNA form, the CDR3 reads TGTGCCAGCAGTTTGTCTGTTGGGGACCCTACCTACGAGCAGTACTTC. This sequence encodes CASSLSVGDPTYEQYF.

V usage is TRBV7-9 and J usage is TRBJ2-1, with 9 bases identical to TRBD2. Germline values: CDR1 SEHNR, CDR2 FQNEAQ (reference sequence). The CDR3 extends over 12 amino acids. Germline trimming cut 4 bases from V and 10 bases from J; bases unmatched to any gene: 2. This chain's CDR3 is CASSSGLAEQFF. The CDR3, as DNA: TGTGCCAGCAGCTCTGGACTAGCGGAGCAGTTCTTC.

This clonotype was counted only a few times. This chain uses TRBV7-9 with TRBJ1-1; TRBD1 matches at 10 bases. With 1 base clipped from V and 1 base from J, the junction kept 0 bases outside the gene matches. The CDR3 totals 15 residues. Germline V gene sequence: CDR1 SEHNR, CDR2 FQNEAQ (reference sequence). The DNA for the CDR3 is TGTGCCAGCAGCTTAGGGGACAGGGGGAACACTGAAGCTTTCTTT. Translation gives CASSLGDRGNTEAFF.

The chain combines TRBV7-2 with TRBJ2-1; TRBD2 agrees at 11 bases. V lost 4 bases to trimming and J lost 6 bases; unmatched junction nucleotides: 11. Germline assignment: CDR1 SGHTA and CDR2 FQGNSA. There are 17 residues in the CDR3. As DNA, the CDR3 is TGTGCCAGCAGCTCCCACTTAGCGGGGGGGCCAGGCAATGAGCAGTTCTTC. Its protein is CASSSHLAGGPGNEQFF.

This clonotype was seen many times. This chain connects TRBV5-1 to TRBJ2-7, with D possibly TRBD2 on 5 matching bases. Germline CDR1 is SGHRS and CDR2 is YFSETQ. The V and J ends lost 0 bases and 2 bases respectively, with 6 bases between them. The CDR3 is made up of 13 amino acids. This CDR3 is CASSLAGTYEQYF. DNA for the CDR3: TGCGCCAGCAGCTTGGCGGGAACCTACGAGCAGTACTTC.

The chain joins TRBV7-9 to TRBJ2-5; D gene uncertain. CDR3 length: 13 residues. V was pared by 5 bases and J by 6 bases, with 13 bases between. CDR1 and CDR2 from the germline V gene are SEHNR and FQNEAQ (reference sequence). The CDR3 protein is CASSATDQKTQYF. The CDR3 DNA reads TGTGCCAGCAGCGCGACTGATCAAAAGACCCAGTACTTC.

This clonotype was counted only a few times. This chain uses TRBV11-2 with TRBJ2-2; possible D gene TRBD1, 6 bases. V was pared by 5 bases and J by 3 bases, with 13 bases between. This CDR3 has 15 residues. Germline CDR1 SGHAT, CDR2 FQNNGV. The chain's CDR3 is CASSRYRVDTGELFF. CDR3 DNA: TGTGCCAGCAGCCGATACAGGGTTGACACCGGGGAGCTGTTTTTT.

This clonotype was counted many times. The chain uses TRBV7-9 and TRBJ2-7; D perhaps matches TRBD1 (5 bases). Germline CDR1 reads SEHNR; CDR2 reads FQNEAQ (reference sequence). V lost 6 bases and J lost 8, with 26 bases in between. This CDR3 comprises 16 residues. The CDR3 DNA is TGTGCCAGCAGTCTCGAAGGGGCGGAAAGCCTACGAAAGCAGTACTTC. It codes for CASSLEGAESLRKQYF. Supplemented by reference TRBV7-9 and TRBJ2-7, the full variable domain reads DTGVSQNPRHKITKRGQNVTFRCDPISEHNRLYWYRQTLGQGPEFLTYFQNEAQLEKSRLLSDRFSAERPKGSFSTLEIQRTEQGDSAMYLCASSLEGAESLRKQYFGPGTRLTVT.

This clonotype was seen repeatedly, ten times or more. The J gene is TRBJ1-1, the V gene TRBV27; a weak D match, TRBD1 (6 bases). The CDR3 spans 15 residues. V shed 2 bases and J shed 5 bases, with 15 bases lying between them. Per germline, CDR1 MNHEY and CDR2 SMNVEV (reference sequence). Written as DNA, the CDR3 is TGTGCCAGCAGTTTACGCCTCACAGGGTATACTGAAGCTTTCTTT. This sequence encodes CASSLRLTGYTEAFF.

V is TRBV12-3 or TRBV12-4 and J is TRBJ2-3, with D possibly TRBD1 on 7 matching bases. Trimming removed 3 bases at V and 7 bases at J, with 26 bases between. CDR3 length: 18 residues. The chain's CDR3 is CASSFLGLDRVKGNTQYF. Here the CDR3 DNA reads TGTGCCAGCAGTTTTCTGGGACTTGACAGGGTCAAGGGAAATACGCAGTATTTT.

J is TRBJ2-1 and V is TRBV12-3 or TRBV12-4; either TRBD1 or TRBD2 may fit D (5 bases each). The CDR3 consists of 12 residues. The V end lost 5 bases, the J end lost 10 bases, and 12 bases lay between the germline ends. The CDR3 DNA follows: TGTGCCAGCAGTCCCGGGACCTTCGAGCAGTTCTTC. Translating gives CASSPGTFEQFF.

This chain connects TRBV2 to TRBJ1-1, with D tentatively TRBD1 (5 bases). This CDR3 has 13 residues. Trimming pared 10 bases from V and 6 bases from J, leaving 18 bases between. Germline V gives CDR1 SNHLY, CDR2 FYNNEI. The CDR3 DNA follows: TGTGCCACCTGGCCCGACAGCGGCGCTGAAGCTTTCTTT. Residues: CATWPDSGAEAFF.